What follows are 9 T cell receptor beta chains derived from one specimen sequenced in a study of blood T cell repertoires in COVID-19. The assay was immunoSEQ multiplex PCR, and TCRdb's table has in-frame clones only and misses some. This sample yields under 350,000 clones, of which more than 75% are seen a single time; roughly 2.5% belongs to the top ten. The sequencing sample was made of PBMCs or T cells enriched from blood (not recorded which). These receptors came from a man in his sixties who had recovered from COVID-19.

This clone was seen a handful of times. This sequence joins TRBV5-1 and TRBJ2-1; possibly TRBD1 for D (6 bases). This CDR3 region has 13 residues. CDR1 and CDR2 (germline): SGHRS, YFSETQ. V was clipped by 0 bases and J by 5 bases, with 6 bases between them. This CDR3 is CASSLEGDNEQFF. The CDR3 DNA is TGCGCCAGCAGCTTGGAGGGGGACAATGAGCAGTTCTTC.

This chain uses TRBV27 with TRBJ1-2; 7 nucleotides match TRBD1. The CDR3 length is 14 residues. Germline values: CDR1 MNHEY, CDR2 SMNVEV (reference sequence). With V trimmed by 4 bases and J by 3 bases, 5 bases remained unmatched. The CDR3 is CASSWAGGDYGYTF. DNA for the CDR3: TGTGCCAGCAGTTGGGCAGGGGGTGACTATGGCTACACCTTC.

This clone was seen a few times. The chain combines TRBV10-3 with TRBJ2-2, with 7 positions matching TRBD1. The ends lost 2 bases at V and 4 bases at J; junction bases unmatched: 7. This CDR3 contains 16 residues. Looked up from germline, CDR1 is ENHRY and CDR2 is SYGVKD. This CDR3 reads CAISEPTTGITGELFF. In DNA, the CDR3 is TGTGCCATCAGTGAGCCTACGACAGGGATCACCGGGGAGCTGTTTTTT.

The chain is built from TRBV19 and TRBJ1-5, with D possibly being TRBD1 (5 bases). CDR1 and CDR2 (germline): LNHDA, SQIVND (reference sequence). This CDR3 spans 14 amino acids. Between the trimmed V and J ends, which lost 7 bases and 5 bases, there was a span of 15 bases. CDR3 nucleotides: TGTGCCAGTACCCCGGGGGTACCCTATCAGCCCCAGCATTTT. Encoded protein: CASTPGVPYQPQHF.

The chain carries TRBV5-6 and TRBJ2-1; the D gene is possibly TRBD2 (5 bases). With 4 bases removed from V and 4 bases from J, the gap between germline ends came to 15 bases. Germline V gene sequence: CDR1 SGHDT, CDR2 YYEEEE. The CDR3 covers 15 residues. The CDR3 region has the DNA TGTGCCAGCAGCCCGAGGCCAGCGGAGTACAATGAGCAGTTCTTC. Translated, it gives CASSPRPAEYNEQFF.

The chain combines TRBV11-3 with TRBJ2-7, with D tentatively TRBD2 (5 bases). The germline gives CDR1 SGHNT, CDR2 YENEEA. Trimming cost V 5 bases and J 7 bases, with 15 bases left between them. This CDR3 has 13 amino acids. CDR3 amino acids: CASSKGPSGEQYF. CDR3 nucleotides: TGTGCCAGCAGCAAAGGCCCATCGGGGGAGCAGTACTTC.

V and J are TRBV5-5 and TRBJ2-5; 11 bases fit TRBD1. The CDR3 covers 18 residues. V trimming: 4 bases; J trimming: 1 base; junction bases outside the gene matches: 12. Germline lookup yields CDR1 SGHKS and CDR2 YYEKEE (reference sequence). CDR3 coding DNA: TGTGCCAGCAGCCGCGGACAGGGGGCCCAAGTAGGCCAAGAGACCCAGTACTTC. Translating gives CASSRGQGAQVGQETQYF.

The chain joins TRBV18 to TRBJ1-1; a possible D gene is TRBD1 (6 bases). The CDR3 is made up of 13 amino acids. Deletions cut 1 base from V and 6 bases from J, with 9 bases between. Germline-derived CDR1 and CDR2 are KGHSH and LQKENI. The CDR3 is CASSPQGTSEAFF. CDR3 nucleotide sequence: TGTGCCAGCTCACCACAGGGGACATCTGAAGCTTTCTTT.

This chain links TRBV2 with TRBJ1-6, with TRBD1 matching over 8 bases. This CDR3 has 14 residues. Germline CDR1 reads SNHLY; CDR2 reads FYNNEI. V was clipped by 4 bases and J by 8 bases; unmatched bases: 4. CDR3 coding DNA: TGTGCCAGCAGTGTCATACAGGGGGATTCACCCCTCCACTTT. Translated, it gives CASSVIQGDSPLHF.